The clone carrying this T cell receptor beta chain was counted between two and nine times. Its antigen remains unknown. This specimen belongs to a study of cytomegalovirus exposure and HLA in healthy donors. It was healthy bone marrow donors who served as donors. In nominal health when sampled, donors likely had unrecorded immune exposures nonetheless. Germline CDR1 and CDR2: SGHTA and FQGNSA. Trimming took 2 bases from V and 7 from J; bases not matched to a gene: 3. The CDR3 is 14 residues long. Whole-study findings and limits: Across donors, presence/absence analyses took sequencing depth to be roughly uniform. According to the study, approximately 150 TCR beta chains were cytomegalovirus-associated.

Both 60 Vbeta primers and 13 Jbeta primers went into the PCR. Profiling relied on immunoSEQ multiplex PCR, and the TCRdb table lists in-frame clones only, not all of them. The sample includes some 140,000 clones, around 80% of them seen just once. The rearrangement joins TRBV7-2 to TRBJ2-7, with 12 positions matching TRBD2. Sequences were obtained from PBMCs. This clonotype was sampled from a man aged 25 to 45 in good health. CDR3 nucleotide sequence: TGTGCCAGCAGCTTACTAGCGGGAGGGAGGGAGCAGTACTTC. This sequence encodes CASSLLAGGREQYF.